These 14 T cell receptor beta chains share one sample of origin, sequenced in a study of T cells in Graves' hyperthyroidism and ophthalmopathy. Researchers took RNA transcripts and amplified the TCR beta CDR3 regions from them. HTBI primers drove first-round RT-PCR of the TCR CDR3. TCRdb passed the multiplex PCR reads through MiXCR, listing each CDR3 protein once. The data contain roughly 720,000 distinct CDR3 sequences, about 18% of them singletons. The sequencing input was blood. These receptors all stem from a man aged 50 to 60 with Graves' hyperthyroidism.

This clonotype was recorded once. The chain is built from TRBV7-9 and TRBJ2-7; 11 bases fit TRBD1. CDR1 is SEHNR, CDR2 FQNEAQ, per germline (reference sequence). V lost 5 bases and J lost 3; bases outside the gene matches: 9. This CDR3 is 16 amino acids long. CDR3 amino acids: CASSPPGQGVRYEQYF. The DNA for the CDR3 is TGTGCCAGCAGCCCACCGGGACAGGGGGTCCGCTACGAGCAGTACTTC.

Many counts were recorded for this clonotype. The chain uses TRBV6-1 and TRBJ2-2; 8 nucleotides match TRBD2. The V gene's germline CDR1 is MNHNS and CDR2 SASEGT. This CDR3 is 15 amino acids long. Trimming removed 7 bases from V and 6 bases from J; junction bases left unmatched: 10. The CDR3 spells CASKAGGTVPGELFF. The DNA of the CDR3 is TGTGCCAGCAAGGCGGGAGGTACCGTTCCCGGGGAGCTGTTTTTT.

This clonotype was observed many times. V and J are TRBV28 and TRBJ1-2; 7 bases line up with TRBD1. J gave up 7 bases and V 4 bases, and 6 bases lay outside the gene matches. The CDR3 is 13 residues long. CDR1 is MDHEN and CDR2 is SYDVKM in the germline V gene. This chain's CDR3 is CASSSRGRGGYTF. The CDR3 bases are TGTGCCAGCAGTTCAAGGGGGCGCGGTGGCTACACCTTC.

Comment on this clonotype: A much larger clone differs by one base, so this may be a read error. The DNA of the CDR3 is TGTGCCAGCAGTGAGGAGGGGGCTTACTATGGCTACACCTTC. It specifies CASSEEGAYYGYTF. The gene calls are TRBV2 and TRBJ1-2; 7 bases are shared with TRBD1. Looked up from germline, CDR1 is SNHLY and CDR2 is FYNNEI. V shed 3 bases, J shed 3 bases, and the junction held 4 bases outside the gene matches. This CDR3 contains 14 residues.

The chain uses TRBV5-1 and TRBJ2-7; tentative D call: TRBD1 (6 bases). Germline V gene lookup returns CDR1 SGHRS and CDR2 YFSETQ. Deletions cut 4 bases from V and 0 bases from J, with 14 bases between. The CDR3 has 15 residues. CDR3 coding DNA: TGCGCCAGCAGCGTCGGGGACACCCGCTCCTACGAGCAGTACTTC. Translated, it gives CASSVGDTRSYEQYF.

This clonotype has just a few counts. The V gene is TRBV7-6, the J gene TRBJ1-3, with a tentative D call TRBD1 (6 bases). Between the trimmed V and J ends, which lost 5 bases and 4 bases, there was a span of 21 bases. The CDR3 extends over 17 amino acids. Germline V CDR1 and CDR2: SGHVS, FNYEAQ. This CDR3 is CASSHGQLRAGGNTIYF. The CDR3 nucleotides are TGTGCCAGCAGCCATGGACAGCTCCGGGCGGGCGGAAACACCATATATTTT.

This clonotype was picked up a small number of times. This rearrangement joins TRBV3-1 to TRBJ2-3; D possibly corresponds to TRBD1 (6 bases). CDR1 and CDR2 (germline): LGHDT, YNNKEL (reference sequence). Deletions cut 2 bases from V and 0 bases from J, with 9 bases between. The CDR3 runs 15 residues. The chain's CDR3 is CASSQRQESTDTQYF. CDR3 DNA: TGTGCCAGCAGCCAACGACAGGAGAGCACAGATACGCAGTATTTT.

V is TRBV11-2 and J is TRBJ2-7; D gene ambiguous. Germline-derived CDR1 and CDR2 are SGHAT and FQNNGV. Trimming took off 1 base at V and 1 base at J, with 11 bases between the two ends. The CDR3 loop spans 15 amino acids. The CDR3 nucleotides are TGTGCCAGCAGCTTAGCGTTACCTGAATCCTACGAGCAGTACTTC. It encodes CASSLALPESYEQYF.

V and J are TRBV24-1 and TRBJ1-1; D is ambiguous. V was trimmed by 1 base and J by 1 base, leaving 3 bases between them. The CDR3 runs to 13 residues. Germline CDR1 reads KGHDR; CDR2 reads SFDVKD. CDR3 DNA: TGTGCCACCAGTGATTTCCCGAACACTGAAGCTTTCTTT. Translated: CATSDFPNTEAFF.

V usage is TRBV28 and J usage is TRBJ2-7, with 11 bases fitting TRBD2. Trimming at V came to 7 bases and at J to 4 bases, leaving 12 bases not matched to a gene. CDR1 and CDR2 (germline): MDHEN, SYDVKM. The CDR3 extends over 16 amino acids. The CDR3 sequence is CASITSGSPSGYEQYF. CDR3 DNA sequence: TGTGCCAGCATTACTAGCGGGAGTCCCTCCGGTTACGAGCAGTACTTC.

The CDR3 region is CAISVKELAGETGELFF. Here the CDR3 DNA reads TGTGCCATCAGTGTTAAGGAACTAGCGGGAGAAACCGGGGAGCTGTTTTTT. The chain links TRBV10-3 to TRBJ2-2; 11 bases fit TRBD2. This CDR3 is 17 amino acids long. Germline CDR1 ENHRY, CDR2 SYGVKD. The ends lost 4 bases at V and 5 bases at J; junction bases unmatched: 9.

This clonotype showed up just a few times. For the CDR3, the DNA is TGTGCCAGCAGTTTAGAGACAGGGTCATTCGAGCAGTACTTC. This encodes CASSLETGSFEQYF. This chain uses TRBV9 with TRBJ2-7, with TRBD1 matching over 7 bases. CDR3 length: 14 amino acids. V trimming: 5 bases; J trimming: 6 bases; junction bases outside the gene matches: 11. Germline assignment: CDR1 SGDLS and CDR2 YYNGEE.

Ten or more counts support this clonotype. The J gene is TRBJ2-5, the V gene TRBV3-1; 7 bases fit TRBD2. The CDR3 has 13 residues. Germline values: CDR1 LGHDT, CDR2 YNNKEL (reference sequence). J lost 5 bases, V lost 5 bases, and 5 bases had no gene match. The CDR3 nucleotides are TGTGCCAGCAGCAGGGCCGGGAGGGAGACCCAGTACTTC. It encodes CASSRAGRETQYF.

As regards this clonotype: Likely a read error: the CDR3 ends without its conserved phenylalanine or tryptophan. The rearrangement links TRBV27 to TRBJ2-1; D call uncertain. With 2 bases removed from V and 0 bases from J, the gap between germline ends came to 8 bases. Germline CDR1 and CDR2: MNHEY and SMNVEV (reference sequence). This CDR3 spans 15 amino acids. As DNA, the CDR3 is TGTGCCAGCAGTTTAACAGTACCCTCCTACAATGAGCAGTTCCTC. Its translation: CASSLTVPSYNEQFL.